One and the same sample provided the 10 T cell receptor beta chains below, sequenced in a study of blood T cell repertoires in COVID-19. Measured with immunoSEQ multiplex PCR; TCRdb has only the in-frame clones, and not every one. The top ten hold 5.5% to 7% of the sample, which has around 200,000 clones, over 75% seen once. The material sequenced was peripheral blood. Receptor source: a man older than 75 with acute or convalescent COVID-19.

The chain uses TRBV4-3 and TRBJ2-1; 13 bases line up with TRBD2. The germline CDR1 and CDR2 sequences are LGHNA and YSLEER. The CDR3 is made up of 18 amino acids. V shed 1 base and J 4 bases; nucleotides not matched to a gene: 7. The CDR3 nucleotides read TGCGCCAGCAGCCAAGGTGGGACTAGCGGGAAGCGTTACAATGAGCAGTTCTTC. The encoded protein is CASSQGGTSGKRYNEQFF.

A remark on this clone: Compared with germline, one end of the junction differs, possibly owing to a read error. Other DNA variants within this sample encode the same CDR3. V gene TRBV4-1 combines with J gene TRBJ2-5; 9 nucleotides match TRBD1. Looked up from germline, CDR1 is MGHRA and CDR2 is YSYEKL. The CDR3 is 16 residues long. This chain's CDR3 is CASSQVGTGREETQYF. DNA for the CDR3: TGCGCCAGCAGCCAAGTCGGGACAGGGCGGGAAGAGACCCAATACTTC.

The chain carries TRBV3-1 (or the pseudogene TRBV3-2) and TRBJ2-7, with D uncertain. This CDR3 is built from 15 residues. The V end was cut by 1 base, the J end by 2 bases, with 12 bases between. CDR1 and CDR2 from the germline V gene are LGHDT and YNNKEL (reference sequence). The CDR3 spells CASSQVPLGAYEQYF. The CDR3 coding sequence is TGTGCCAGCAGCCAAGTCCCCTTGGGCGCCTACGAGCAGTACTTC.

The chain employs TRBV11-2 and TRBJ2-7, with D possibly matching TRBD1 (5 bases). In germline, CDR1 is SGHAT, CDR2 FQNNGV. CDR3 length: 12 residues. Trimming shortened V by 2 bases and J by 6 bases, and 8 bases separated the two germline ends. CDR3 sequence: CASSLQGLEQYV. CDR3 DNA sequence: TGTGCCAGCAGCTTACAGGGTCTCGAGCAGTACGTC.

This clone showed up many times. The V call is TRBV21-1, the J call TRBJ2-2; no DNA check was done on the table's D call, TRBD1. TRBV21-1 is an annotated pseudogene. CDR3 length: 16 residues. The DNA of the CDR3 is TGTGCCAGCACCGCCGGGACAGGCTTACTCACCGGGGAGCTGTTTTTT. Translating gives CASTAGTGLLTGELFF.

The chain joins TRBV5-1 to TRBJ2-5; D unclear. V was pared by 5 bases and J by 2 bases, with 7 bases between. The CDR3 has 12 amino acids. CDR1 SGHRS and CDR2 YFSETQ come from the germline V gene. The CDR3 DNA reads TGCGCCAGCAGTTTGTCACAAGAGACCCAGTACTTC. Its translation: CASSLSQETQYF.

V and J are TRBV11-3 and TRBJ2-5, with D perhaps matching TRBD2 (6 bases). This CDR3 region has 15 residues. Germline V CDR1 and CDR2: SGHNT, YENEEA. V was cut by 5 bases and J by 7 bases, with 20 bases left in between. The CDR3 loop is CASSATSPPGGTQYF. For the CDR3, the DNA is TGTGCCAGCAGCGCGACTAGTCCCCCCGGGGGGACCCAGTACTTC.

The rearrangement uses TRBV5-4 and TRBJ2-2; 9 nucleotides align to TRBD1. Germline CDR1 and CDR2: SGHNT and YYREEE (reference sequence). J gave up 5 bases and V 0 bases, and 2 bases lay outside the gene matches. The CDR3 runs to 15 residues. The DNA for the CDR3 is TGTGCCAGCAGCTTGGGACAGGGGGGAACCGGGGAGCTGTTTTTT. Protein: CASSLGQGGTGELFF.

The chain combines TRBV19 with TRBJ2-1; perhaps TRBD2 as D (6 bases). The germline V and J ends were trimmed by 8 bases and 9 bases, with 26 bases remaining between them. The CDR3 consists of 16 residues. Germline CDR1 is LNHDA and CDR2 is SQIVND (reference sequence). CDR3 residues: CASAPSPPSGVGEQFF. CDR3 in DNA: TGTGCCAGTGCCCCTAGTCCGCCTTCGGGGGTGGGTGAGCAGTTCTTC. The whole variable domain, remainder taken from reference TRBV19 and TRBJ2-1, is DGGITQSPKYLFRKEGQNVTLSCEQNLNHDAMYWYRQDPGQGLRLIYYSQIVNDFQKGDIAEGYSVSREKKESFPLTVTSAQKNPTAFYLCASAPSPPSGVGEQFFGPGTRLTVL.

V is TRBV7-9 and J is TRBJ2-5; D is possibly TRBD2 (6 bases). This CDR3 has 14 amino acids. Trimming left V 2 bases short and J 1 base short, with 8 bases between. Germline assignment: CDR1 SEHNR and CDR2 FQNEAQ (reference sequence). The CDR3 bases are TGTGCCAGCAGCTTAATGGGGGGCCAAGAGACCCAGTACTTC. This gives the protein CASSLMGGQETQYF.